The rows below give T cell receptor beta chains drawn from one sample of a study of shared clonotypes between healthy human individuals. The assay was immunoSEQ multiplex PCR, and TCRdb's table has in-frame clones only and misses some. The top ten hold 1.2% of the sample, which has some 1.5 million clones, over 95% seen once. Sequenced material: naive CD4+ T cells sorted from blood. The receptor source for this set is a man in his thirties or forties in good health. Both conserved end residues are trimmed from each CDR3. Each record gives: J gene, V gene, CDR3 protein.

>TRBJ2-1|TRBV18
ASSVYQAGVYNEQF
>TRBJ2-1|TRBV15
ATSRDVSSGADEQF
>TRBJ2-3|TRBV5-1
ASSGSDTQY
>TRBJ2-7|TRBV6-1
ASRDVSYEQY
>TRBJ2-1|TRBV18
ASSPLRTGDSYNEQF
>TRBJ2-1|TRBV25-1
ASSEPAQRVQF
>TRBJ2-7|TRBV14
ASSQDRGPYEQY
>TRBJ2-3|TRBV27
ASSRDRGTDTQY
>TRBJ1-5|TRBV15
ATSRDSNSNQPQH
>TRBJ1-1|TRBV19
ASSPGGENTEAF
>TRBJ1-1|TRBV6-5
ASSEIAEAF
>TRBJ2-1|TRBV4-1
ASSPGLAGVNEQF
>TRBJ2-7|TRBV7-2
ASSAISGTTLGEQY
>TRBJ1-1|TRBV14
ASSPKAGGTAEAF
>TRBJ1-1|TRBV6-6
ASSLGGDEAF
>TRBJ2-2|TRBV7-2
ASSKPSGLDTGELF
>TRBJ2-3|TRBV14
ASSRTSGLRGTDTQY
>TRBJ1-1|TRBV19
ASIQSQEAF
>TRBJ2-1|TRBV25-1
ASSRNEQF
>TRBJ2-2|TRBV7-2
ASSLMAGEAGELF
>TRBJ1-5|TRBV6-1
ASSEQDSNQPQH
>TRBJ2-3|TRBV14
ASSRDFGGTDTQY
>TRBJ2-3|TRBV27
ASSRGPTDTQY
>TRBJ1-4|TRBV5-5
ASSLAGGTANEKLF
>TRBJ2-1|TRBV13
ASSLVVVIPVAKGSARNEQF